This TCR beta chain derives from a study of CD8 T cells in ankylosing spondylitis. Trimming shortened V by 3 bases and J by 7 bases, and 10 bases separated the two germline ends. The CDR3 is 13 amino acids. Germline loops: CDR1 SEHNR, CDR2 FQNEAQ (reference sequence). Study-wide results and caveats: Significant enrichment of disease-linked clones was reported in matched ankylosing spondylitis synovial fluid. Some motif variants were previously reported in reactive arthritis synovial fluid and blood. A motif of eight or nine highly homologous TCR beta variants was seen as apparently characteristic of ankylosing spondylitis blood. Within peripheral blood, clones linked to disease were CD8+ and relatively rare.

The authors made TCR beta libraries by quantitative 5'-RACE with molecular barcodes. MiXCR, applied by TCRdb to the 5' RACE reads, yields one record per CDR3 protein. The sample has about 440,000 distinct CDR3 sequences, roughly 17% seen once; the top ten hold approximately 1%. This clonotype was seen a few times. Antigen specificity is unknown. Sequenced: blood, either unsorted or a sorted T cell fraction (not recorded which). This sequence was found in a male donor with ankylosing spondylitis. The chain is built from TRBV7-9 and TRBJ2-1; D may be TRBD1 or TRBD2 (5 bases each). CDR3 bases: TGTGCCAGCAGCTTTCTAGGGGAGAATGAGCAGTTCTTC. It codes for CASSFLGENEQFF.